A single sample is the source of the 22 T cell receptor beta chains below, sequenced in a study of control samples from healthy donors and cancer patients. Only in-frame clones appear in the TCRdb table, and some are missing; sequencing was by immunoSEQ multiplex PCR. The table records 80,000 or so clones, about 93% of them present only once. Sequences were obtained from blood. The receptors come from a woman in her 40s in good health.

The rearrangement uses TRBV9 and TRBJ2-2, with a possible D match to TRBD1 (5 bases). Trimming removed 6 bases from V and 7 bases from J, with 13 bases in between. The germline V gene encodes CDR1 SGDLS and CDR2 YYNGEE. The CDR3 totals 13 residues. This CDR3 is CASNLRADGELFF. The CDR3 region has the DNA TGTGCCAGCAACCTCAGGGCGGACGGGGAGCTGTTTTTT.

The J gene is TRBJ1-3, the V gene TRBV7-9; D not resolved. The CDR3 has 16 residues. Germline V gives CDR1 SEHNR, CDR2 FQNEAQ (reference sequence). Trimming shortened V by 2 bases and J by 0 bases, and 11 bases separated the two germline ends. The CDR3 spells CASSLLYSISGNTIYF. For the CDR3, the DNA is TGTGCCAGCAGCTTACTGTACAGCATCTCTGGAAACACCATATATTTT.

The sample holds one count of this clone. The chain recombines TRBV6-1 with TRBJ1-2, with 9 bases identical to TRBD1. Trimming took 3 bases from V and 3 from J; bases not matched to a gene: 5. The germline V gene has CDR1 MNHNS and CDR2 SASEGT. The CDR3 covers 15 residues. Written as DNA, the CDR3 is TGTGCCAGCAGTGAGACTGGACAGGGGTACTATGGCTACACCTTC. This sequence encodes CASSETGQGYYGYTF.

The chain joins TRBV30 to TRBJ2-5; 9 positions agree with TRBD1. J was trimmed by 5 bases and V by 3 bases; bases with no gene match: 10. This CDR3 region has 15 residues. The germline V gene has CDR1 GTSNPN and CDR2 SVGIG (reference sequence). The CDR3 sequence is CAWRKTGGSQETQYF. In DNA form, the CDR3 reads TGTGCCTGGAGGAAGACAGGGGGATCTCAGGAGACCCAGTACTTC.

V gene TRBV5-8 combines with J gene TRBJ2-1, with D unclear. The CDR3 is made up of 12 amino acids. Germline loops: CDR1 SGHTS, CDR2 YDEGEE. V lost 4 bases and J 6 bases, leaving 8 bases between the germline ends. The CDR3 loop reads CASSLQPNEQFF. The CDR3 nucleotides read TGTGCCAGCAGCCTTCAGCCCAATGAGCAGTTCTTC.

The V call is TRBV2, the J call TRBJ2-2; D unclear. Germline V lookup: CDR1 SNHLY, CDR2 FYNNEI. Deletions cut 2 bases from V and 3 bases from J, with 10 bases between. The CDR3 covers 15 residues. CDR3 region: CASSEHGGDTGELFF. CDR3 nucleotide sequence: TGTGCCAGCAGTGAACACGGTGGGGACACCGGGGAGCTGTTTTTT.

The chain's CDR3 is CASSPGQQNEQFF. CDR3 nucleotides: TGTGCCAGCTCACCGGGACAGCAAAATGAGCAGTTCTTC. J is TRBJ2-1 and V is TRBV18; 7 bases fit TRBD1. CDR1 KGHSH and CDR2 LQKENI come from the germline V gene. The trim removed 3 bases at V and 7 bases at J, leaving 3 bases unmatched. The CDR3 is 13 residues long.

This clone was detected only once. The chain joins TRBV19 to TRBJ2-5; D unclear. Germline V gene lookup returns CDR1 LNHDA and CDR2 SQIVND (reference sequence). CDR3 length: 14 residues. Between the trimmed V and J ends, which lost 2 bases and 2 bases, there was a span of 9 bases. Written as DNA, the CDR3 is TGTGCCAGTAGTATAATCGGGTTACAAGAGACCCAGTACTTC. It is translated as CASSIIGLQETQYF.

As DNA, the CDR3 is TGTGCCAGCAGCCAGGGGTCGGCGAACACTGAAGCTTTCTTT. Translated, it gives CASSQGSANTEAFF. The V and J genes are TRBV3-1 (or the pseudogene TRBV3-2) and TRBJ1-1, with D hard to call. Germline CDR1 reads LGHDT; CDR2 reads YNNKEL (reference sequence). V was cut by 3 bases and J by 1 base, with 9 bases left in between. This CDR3 is 14 amino acids long.

This chain links TRBV14 with TRBJ2-3; 9 bases fit TRBD1. From germline, CDR1 is SGHDN and CDR2 FVKESK. CDR3 length: 16 residues. Losses at the gene ends were 2 bases for V and 7 bases for J; bases not matched to a gene: 10. The CDR3 DNA is TGTGCCAGCAGCCAATATACCGGGACAGGGAAGTATACGCAGTATTTT. It encodes CASSQYTGTGKYTQYF.

In the case of this clone: The germline gene is not matched at one end of the junction; a read error may be the cause. The same CDR3 also results from other DNA sequences found in this sample. The rearrangement uses TRBV6-5 and TRBJ2-1; D is ambiguous. The CDR3 spans 15 residues. CDR1 is MNHEY and CDR2 is SVGAGI in the germline V gene. The DNA of the CDR3 is TGTGCCAGCAGTTACAGGTTGAGCTCCTATAATGAGCAGTTCTTC. Amino acid sequence: CASSYRLSSYNEQFF.

The V call is TRBV7-9, the J call TRBJ2-1; D is perhaps TRBD2 (6 bases). Trimming took 8 bases from V and 14 from J, leaving 19 bases between them. There are 12 residues in the CDR3. Germline CDR1 SEHNR, CDR2 FQNEAQ (reference sequence). The CDR3 DNA is TGTGCCAGCCGCCTTGAGGCGGGGAATAAGTTCTTC. Its translation is CASRLEAGNKFF.

The rearrangement joins TRBV6-5 to TRBJ1-2; 9 bases line up with TRBD1. Germline loops: CDR1 MNHEY, CDR2 SVGAGI. V dropped 6 bases and J dropped 1; count of bases not matched to a gene: 6. The CDR3 is made up of 15 amino acids. Written as DNA, the CDR3 is TGTGCCAGCAGACGAGACAGGGGGAGTAACTATGGCTACACCTTC. Its protein product is CASRRDRGSNYGYTF.

The rearrangement uses TRBV3-1 (or the pseudogene TRBV3-2) and TRBJ2-3; TRBD2 agrees at 11 bases. Losses at the gene ends were 2 bases for V and 1 base for J; bases not matched to a gene: 5. The CDR3 has 17 amino acids. CDR1 LGHDT and CDR2 YNNKEL come from the germline V gene (reference sequence). The DNA of the CDR3 is TGTGCCAGCAGCCAACCCATAGCGGGGGGGCGCACAGATACGCAGTATTTT. This translates into CASSQPIAGGRTDTQYF.

The V gene is TRBV18, the J gene TRBJ1-3; D possibly corresponds to TRBD1 (5 bases). V lost 6 bases and J lost 0, with 12 bases in between. The CDR3 totals 15 residues. The V gene's germline CDR1 is KGHSH and CDR2 LQKENI. The CDR3 bases are TGTGCCAGCTCTCGACAGAGTAGCTCTGGAAACACCATATATTTT. This translates into CASSRQSSSGNTIYF.

The rearrangement links TRBV5-6 to TRBJ2-5, with 10 bases fitting TRBD2. Germline V CDR1 and CDR2: SGHDT, YYEEEE. V trimming: 4 bases; J trimming: 5 bases; junction bases outside the gene matches: 8. The CDR3 consists of 15 residues. The CDR3 spells CASSRIAGGWETQYF. In DNA, the CDR3 is TGTGCCAGCAGCAGAATAGCGGGGGGCTGGGAGACCCAGTACTTC.

The chain recombines TRBV27 with TRBJ2-7; TRBD1 matches at 7 bases. Germline loops: CDR1 MNHEY, CDR2 SMNVEV (reference sequence). This CDR3 region has 15 residues. The trim removed 2 bases at V and 1 base at J, leaving 5 bases unmatched. The DNA of the CDR3 is TGTGCCAGCAGTTTAGGCAGGGGGTATTCCTACGAGCAGTACTTC. It yields the protein CASSLGRGYSYEQYF.

This clone was seen just once. The rearrangement uses TRBV11-2 and TRBJ1-3; D is uncertain. Germline lookup yields CDR1 SGHAT and CDR2 FQNNGV. The CDR3 is 13 residues long. The ends were cut back, 3 bases at V and 6 bases at J, with 9 bases in the middle. DNA for the CDR3: TGTGCCAGCAGCTTGGGAGGGTCAAACACCATATATTTT. Its translation is CASSLGGSNTIYF.

This chain uses TRBV27 with TRBJ2-7; D unresolved. The CDR3 loop spans 13 amino acids. Germline V gives CDR1 MNHEY, CDR2 SMNVEV (reference sequence). The V and J ends lost 3 bases and 7 bases respectively, with 13 bases between them. Here the CDR3 DNA reads TGTGCCAGCAGTTTTTCGGGTCTCGGGGAGCAGTACTTC. Encoded protein: CASSFSGLGEQYF.

The chain carries TRBV10-1 and TRBJ2-7, with unresolved D. Germline loops: CDR1 WNHNN, CDR2 SYGVQD (reference sequence). Deletions cut 5 bases from V and 3 bases from J, with 11 bases between. This CDR3 has 13 residues. The CDR3 loop is CASSYDPGYEQYF. The CDR3 coding sequence is TGCGCCAGCAGTTACGATCCGGGCTACGAGCAGTACTTC.

The CDR3 protein is CASSLGSGGRAFF. Written as DNA, the CDR3 is TGTGCCAGCAGTTTGGGTTCGGGAGGGAGAGCTTTCTTT. The rearrangement uses TRBV6-2 or TRBV6-3 and TRBJ1-1; D gene unclear. The length of the CDR3 is 13 residues. CDR1 and CDR2 from the germline V gene are MNHEY and SVGEGT. V lost 4 bases to trimming and J lost 10 bases, with 16 bases between them.

The gene calls are TRBV5-1 and TRBJ1-5, with 10 bases identical to TRBD1. The V and J ends lost 2 bases and 1 base, in that order; junction bases with no gene match: 12. The germline gives CDR1 SGHRS, CDR2 YFSETQ. This CDR3 is built from 19 residues. In DNA form, the CDR3 reads TGCGCCAGCAGCTTCGCCCGGGACAGGGGCTTATGGAGCAATCAGCCCCAGCATTTT. This gives the protein CASSFARDRGLWSNQPQHF.